This TCR beta chain was recorded in a study of blood T cells in healthy people across ages. A second PCR, run for about 7 to 11 cycles, used a sample-barcoded 5' primer plus a J-beta primer mix. TCRdb reanalysed the 5' RACE reads using MiXCR and keeps one entry per CDR3 protein. The sample includes some 690,000 distinct CDR3 sequences, around a fifth of them seen just once. This clonotype appeared a few times. The germline gives CDR1 LGHDT, CDR2 YNNKEL (reference sequence). CDR3 length: 17 residues. This receptor was identified in a man in his sixties or seventies in good health. This rearrangement joins TRBV3-1 to TRBJ2-5, with 10 bases matching TRBD2. Near its end, the DNA agrees better with TRBJ2-7, so the J call may be wrong. Sequencing input: blood. CDR3 loop: CASSLTASGGPTYEQYF. The CDR3 nucleotides are TGTGCCAGCAGCCTCACAGCTAGCGGGGGCCCAACCTACGAGCAGTACTTC.